These T cell receptor beta chains were read from a single sample in a study of blood T cell repertoires in COVID-19. This table comes from immunoSEQ multiplex PCR, and its TCRdb copy is limited to in-frame clones, with some not included. Seen here are about 59,000 clones, 70% to 90% observed once, and the top ten hold approximately 7%. The source material was peripheral blood. These receptors were collected from a man aged 55 to 70 with acute or convalescent COVID-19. The CDR3 runs from the conserved cysteine through the conserved F or W. The D gene is left open where the match is weak. Size tells how often a clone was seen (once, few, many) or the class of an expanded clone, and some rows leave it out.

j_gene | v_gene | d_gene | abundance | CDR3nt | CDR3aa
TRBJ2-5 | TRBV5-4 | TRBD2 | NA | TGTGCCAGCAGCCTACTAGCGGGCCAAGAGACCCAGTACTTC | CASSLLAGQETQYF
TRBJ2-7 | TRBV19 | NA | NA | TGTGCCAGTAGTATACGAAACACGGGGTACTCCTACGAGCAGTACTTC | CASSIRNTGYSYEQYF
TRBJ1-1 | TRBV24-1 | NA | NA | TGTGCCACCAGTCAAACTACAACCACTGAAGCTTTCTTT | CATSQTTTTEAFF
TRBJ2-3 | TRBV9 | TRBD2 | NA | TGTGCCAGCAGCGTAACTAGCGGGGGGCCTGCGAATACGCAGTATTTT | CASSVTSGGPANTQYF
TRBJ1-5 | TRBV12-3/TRBV12-4 | NA | NA | TGTGCCAGCAGTCAGAATAGCAATCAGCCCCAGCATTTT | CASSQNSNQPQHF
TRBJ2-5 | TRBV9 | TRBD2 | NA | TGTGCCAGCAGCTCCCATGGGCGGGGGGGCCAAGAGACCCAGTACTTC | CASSSHGRGGQETQYF
TRBJ2-7 | TRBV6-4 | NA | NA | TGTGCCAGCAGTTCCAATCGAACAGGGCGTCAGGGCCTCGAGCAGTACTTC | CASSSNRTGRQGLEQYF
TRBJ1-1 | TRBV5-1 | NA | NA | TGCGCCAGCAGCTTGGGAGGATTCGACACTGAAGCTTTCTTT | CASSLGGFDTEAFF
TRBJ1-1 | TRBV30 | NA | NA | TGTGCCCGGACGGGGAGGGGGAACACTGAGGCTTTCTTT | CARTGRGNTEAFF
TRBJ2-5 | TRBV6-5 | TRBD2 | NA | TGTGCCAGCACCCTAGCGGGGGGGCTGTTAGAGACCCAGTACTTC | CASTLAGGLLETQYF
TRBJ1-6 | TRBV11-2 | NA | few | TGTGCCAGCAGTCAAACCGGGAATTCACCCCTCCACTTT | CASSQTGNSPLHF
TRBJ1-5 | TRBV5-6 | NA | NA | TGTGCCAGCAGCGCGCGTTGGGGGCTTGACAATCAGCCCCAGCATTTT | CASSARWGLDNQPQHF
TRBJ2-7 | TRBV11-2 | TRBD1 | NA | TGTGCCAGCAGCTCCCCGACAGGGAAGATCAACGAGCAGTACTTC | CASSSPTGKINEQYF
TRBJ1-1 | TRBV6-5 | NA | NA | TGTGCCAGCAGTTACTCGACGTTGGGCGGAGGCACTGAAGCTTTCTTT | CASSYSTLGGGTEAFF
TRBJ2-2 | TRBV7-2 | NA | NA | TGTGCCAGCAGCATTTTTTTTGGACAGCTGAACACCGGGGAGCTGTTTTTT | CASSIFFGQLNTGELFF
TRBJ1-1 | TRBV5-1 | NA | NA | TGCGCCAGCAGCCCGGACAGTCGTACTGAAGCTTTCTTT | CASSPDSRTEAFF
TRBJ2-5 | TRBV5-1 | NA | NA | TGCGCCAGCAGCTTGGGGTCGGGTAGCGGTACTCTACAAGAGACCCAGTACTTC | CASSLGSGSGTLQETQYF